This T cell receptor (beta chain) was observed in a study of T cell responses to AZD1222 COVID-19 vaccine. Study-wide results and caveats: Of spike-specific TCRs, nearly half reportedly target regions left unmutated in variants.

Clones were sequenced by immunoSEQ multiplex PCR, and TCRdb holds only the in-frame ones, with some missing. The sample shows 150,000 to 200,000 clones, around 92% of them seen only once. The count of this clone is one. Its antigen remains unknown. Germline CDR1 and CDR2: LNHNV and YYDKDF (reference sequence). Trimming removed 5 bases at V and 5 bases at J, with 13 bases between. The CDR3 has 13 residues. The genes are TRBV15 and TRBJ2-7; possible D gene TRBD2, 5 bases. This specimen consisted of peripheral blood, obtained on day 0 of AZD1222 vaccination. This TCR derives from an adult in good health. CDR3 nucleotide sequence: TGTGCCACCAGCTTCCGTACGGAGGACGAGCAGTACTTC. It specifies CATSFRTEDEQYF. Using reference TRBV15 and TRBJ2-7 for the parts outside the CDR3, the full variable domain is DAMVIQNPRYQVTQFGKPVTLSCSQTLNHNVMYWYQQKSSQAPKLLFHYYDKDFNNEADTPDNFQSRRPNTSFCFLDIRSPGLGDTAMYLCATSFRTEDEQYFGPGTRLTVT.